This entry describes one T cell receptor beta chain. Its antigen remains unidentified. This may come from a read error, since a much larger clone is one base off. This sample is part of a study of tumor and adjacent non-tumor tissue in lung cancer. Study context: Histology: about a dozen adenocarcinoma, a couple of squamous cell carcinoma, 1 small cell lung cancer. Each sample yielded 3.5 million to 5 million productive TCRbeta reads on average. The study's findings and limits: Compared with tumor, normal lung showed significantly lower TCR diversity.

RNA was extracted from bulk tissue without any cell sorting. A modified ARM-PCR protocol with three rounds of nested PCR amplified TCRbeta. TCRdb redid the calling of the multiplex PCR reads with MiXCR, one entry per CDR3 protein. The sample has approximately 130,000 distinct CDR3 sequences, 66% seen once. Germline V gene lookup returns CDR1 KGHDR and CDR2 SFDVKD. This CDR3 has 14 amino acids. Sequenced input: lung tumor tissue. The clonotype was recovered from a man aged 30-40 years with non-small cell lung cancer. The J gene is TRBJ2-7, the V gene TRBV24-1; D is perhaps TRBD1 (6 bases). In DNA, the CDR3 is TGTACCACCAGTGATTTGAGGACAGTCTACGAGCAGTACTTC. Translated: CTTSDLRTVYEQYF.